Sequencing of this T cell receptor (beta chain) was carried out in a study of blood T cell repertoires in COVID-19. About the study: Researchers got acute and convalescent COVID-19 samples from the United States, Italy and Spain. Sources were T cells, B-cell-depleted T cells, or PBMCs; the material itself was cDNA or gDNA.

Using immunoSEQ multiplex PCR, the repertoire was profiled, and TCRdb retains in-frame clones only, with some absent. Of about 50,000 clones in the sample, 81% are singletons; the top ten hold around 24%. V was pared by 3 bases and J by 2 bases, with 2 bases of the junction left unmatched. Germline CDR1 reads SEHNR; CDR2 reads FQNEAQ (reference sequence). The CDR3 is 15 residues long. Patients at the Seattle site were enrolled during active infection and followed longitudinally. This receptor was obtained from a woman aged 80 or over with COVID-19, enrolled during active disease. Sequencing was performed on peripheral blood. The chain uses TRBV7-9 and TRBJ2-5; 11 bases are shared with TRBD2. The CDR3 region is CASSFTSGGQETQYF. CDR3 in DNA: TGTGCCAGCAGCTTTACTAGCGGGGGACAAGAGACCCAGTACTTC.